The T cell receptor beta chain described here comes from a study of graft-versus-host responses after intestinal transplantation (dated by TCRdb to the early 2020s). Regarding the complete study: The transplants that recipients got were multivisceral, liver-intestinal, or isolated intestinal. Samples from a few later patients were sequenced in-house on an Illumina MiSeq with MiXCR processing rather than by the commercial service. After intestinal transplantation, graft-versus-host and host-versus-graft alloreactive T cell clones were followed in the graft, circulation and bone marrow using bulk TCR-beta CDR3 sequencing. To identify alloreactive clones, pre-transplant mixed lymphocyte reaction products were sequenced and compared with unstimulated pre-transplant donor and recipient T cells. Donor T cell macrochimerism was defined as a peak of at least 4% donor T cells among recipient peripheral blood mononuclear cells. The cohort enrolled under 30 intestinal transplant recipients, one of whom was a retransplant, and 3 patients without pretransplant specimens were excluded. Every recipient was given anti-thymocyte globulin induction, followed by around three years of maintenance tacrolimus and steroids.

Library construction relied on the immunoSEQ multiplex PCR assay. For most patients, genomic DNA was isolated with the Qiagen DNeasy Blood and Tissue Kit and shipped frozen to Adaptive Biotechnologies for TCR sequencing. Adaptive Biotechnologies carried out high-throughput TCR-beta CDR3 sequencing of genomic DNA for most patients. Per the authors' processing: TCR sequencing data were retrieved from Adaptive's ImmunoSEQ software for about 17 patients, whereas a few other patients were processed with MiXCR and VDJtools. To correct CD4 versus CD8 sorting errors, sequences present in both subsets at a frequency ratio below 5:1 were removed. CDR3 nucleotide sequences shared between donor and recipient were removed because their origin could not be assigned. At least 2-fold expansion over unstimulated cells and a minimum CFSE-low frequency of 0.002% (template counts) or 0.001% (read counts) were required for clones to be classified as alloreactive. Clones detected in sequenced pre-transplant spleen, lymph node, or MLR CFSE-low populations of the donor or recipient were defined as mappable. The cumulative frequency of alloreactive clones was calculated as a percentage of all sequences, weighted by copy number. TCRdb provides this immuneACCESS table in a form limited to in-frame rearrangements. Some clones are lacking; in checked studies, under half of them reflect an unresolved V gene, and why the rest are absent is not known. That table is the source of V, J and clone size, and D and trimming were worked out from the DNA. For this sample the table gives over 15,000 clones, of which about a third were detected only once. The ten largest clonotypes hold approximately 2% of the sample.

This clone qualifies as medium-sized (0.01 to 0.1%). No base quality information exists; no much larger clone differs at one position. CDR1 is given as SGHTA and CDR2 as FQGNSA, both from the germline V gene. From the cysteine up to the phenylalanine, the CDR3 has a length of 13 residues. The kept DNA is CDR3 alone, 39 bases in frame from the first base. The V end loses 4 bases and the J end loses 0 bases, and a stretch of 3 bases separates them. What the study reported, not specific to this receptor: In the allografts of patients with donor T cell macrochimerism, GvH to HvG T cell clonal ratios were high. Early after transplant, declines in HvG clones were associated with peak levels of circulating GvH clones. The relatively low number and heterogeneity of intestinal transplant patients limited the conclusions. GvH clones turned up in recipient bone marrow, with some appearing earlier in ileal mucosa or blood, a pattern consistent with an intestinal mucosal origin.

In light of the paper, this sample's time point label describes: cells obtained before transplantation from donor or recipient. In mixed lymphocyte reactions, some 200,000 CFSE-labeled pre-transplant responders were plated with some 200,000 irradiated violet-dye-labeled stimulators and cultured for around 6 days. Proliferating CD3+CD4+CFSE-low and CD3+CD8+CFSE-low responder cells were FACS-sorted on a BD Influx sorter after the mixed lymphocyte reaction. The V and J genes are TRBV7-2 and TRBJ2-2, with the D segment identity uncertain. The TCR was taken from a human patient who was an organ donor for intestinal transplantation. The sequencing here drew on alloreactive CD4+ T cells from a mixed lymphocyte reaction culture, taken before transplantation. Interpreted using the paper, the cell subset or site label stands for: CFSE-low proliferating T cells sorted from roughly six-day pre-transplant mixed lymphocyte reaction (GvH or HvG direction). In nucleotides, the sequence is TGTGCCAGCAGCTCCCCGAACACCGGGGAGCTGTTTTTT. It encodes CASSSPNTGELFF.